Listed here are 26 T cell receptor beta chains from one sample, sequenced in a study of OX40 agonist ivuxolimab in advanced cancers. The library relied on the immunoSEQ multiplex PCR assay. TCRdb's version of the immuneACCESS table is confined to in-frame rearrangements and falls short of the full clone set. An unresolved V gene accounts for under half of the shortfall where checked; the remainder is of unknown origin. The sample profile shows about 69,000 clones; approximately 90% of them were found once. The ten largest clones take up around 0.31% of the sample. The input for sequencing was CD4+ or CD8+ T cells sorted from blood, taken in a trial of the OX40 agonist ivuxolimab. The receptors stem from an adult with an advanced solid tumor such as melanoma, head and neck, liver or kidney cancer.

The chain has TRBV7-7 and TRBJ2-1; perhaps TRBD1 as D (6 bases). The CDR3 covers 15 residues. V was clipped by 0 bases and J by 6 bases, with 12 bases between them. Germline V gives CDR1 SSHAT, CDR2 FNYEAQ (reference sequence). Here the CDR3 reads CASSLAQGRSNEQFF. The CDR3 DNA is TGTGCCAGCAGCTTAGCCCAGGGGCGAAGCAATGAGCAGTTCTTC.

V usage is TRBV19 and J usage is TRBJ2-7, with 13 positions matching TRBD2. The J segment lost 6 bases and the V segment lost 4 bases, leaving 6 bases of the junction unmatched. The CDR3 totals 15 residues. Germline lookup yields CDR1 LNHDA and CDR2 SQIVND (reference sequence). The DNA of the CDR3 is TGTGCCAGTAGTAACGGACTAGCGGGGGCTTTCGAGCAGTACTTC. Translated, it gives CASSNGLAGAFEQYF.

The rearrangement joins TRBV5-8 to TRBJ1-1, with D maybe TRBD1 (5 bases). CDR3 size: 16 residues. The germline gives CDR1 SGHTS, CDR2 YDEGEE. The V end lost 2 bases, the J end lost 4 bases, and 18 bases lay between the germline ends. The CDR3 protein is CASSFLVGLRGTEAFF. The CDR3 nucleotides read TGTGCCAGCAGCTTTCTTGTGGGACTAAGGGGCACTGAAGCTTTCTTT.

The CDR3 spells CASSPPKLEGTGDNYNEQFF. As DNA, the CDR3 is TGTGCCAGCTCACCACCCAAACTCGAAGGGACAGGGGACAACTACAATGAGCAGTTCTTC. The V gene is TRBV18, the J gene TRBJ2-1; 10 nucleotides line up with TRBD1. CDR1 and CDR2 (germline): KGHSH, LQKENI. CDR3 length equals 20 residues. Germline trimming cut 0 bases from V and 3 bases from J; bases unmatched to any gene: 14. The full variable domain, rest sourced from reference TRBV18 and TRBJ2-1, is NAGVMQNPRHLVRRRGQEARLRCSPMKGHSHVYWYRQLPEEGLKFMVYLQKENIIDESGMPKERFSAEFPKEGPSILRIQQVVRGDSAAYFCASSPPKLEGTGDNYNEQFFGPGTRLTVL.

The V call is TRBV28, the J call TRBJ1-1; 8 bases match TRBD1. This CDR3 is built from 14 residues. Trimming removed 7 bases from V and 3 bases from J; junction bases left unmatched: 7. Germline V lookup: CDR1 MDHEN, CDR2 SYDVKM. The CDR3 protein is CASIRTGRDTEAFF. The CDR3 DNA is TGTGCCAGCATCCGGACAGGGAGGGACACTGAAGCTTTCTTT.

The chain uses TRBV5-1 and TRBJ2-1, with unresolved D. This CDR3 contains 13 residues. Trimming cost V 0 bases and J 3 bases, with 4 bases left between them. Germline CDR1 reads SGHRS; CDR2 reads YFSETQ. The CDR3 DNA follows: TGCGCCAGCAGCTTGGGCAGCTACAATGAGCAGTTCTTC. It yields the protein CASSLGSYNEQFF.

The chain combines TRBV6-1 with TRBJ1-2, with 7 bases matching TRBD1. Germline trimming cut 0 bases from V and 7 bases from J; bases unmatched to any gene: 5. Germline assignment: CDR1 MNHNS and CDR2 SASEGT. This CDR3 is 14 amino acids long. The chain's CDR3 is CASSEARQGGGYTF. For the CDR3, the DNA is TGTGCCAGCAGTGAAGCCCGACAGGGAGGTGGCTACACCTTC.

This clone was counted once. The gene calls are TRBV6-5 and TRBJ1-2; the D gene is possibly TRBD1 (6 bases). Trimming took 7 bases from V and 6 from J, leaving 18 bases between them. The CDR3 is made up of 14 amino acids. CDR1 is MNHEY and CDR2 is SVGAGI in the germline V gene. CDR3: CASKRGQGADGYTF. In DNA form, the CDR3 reads TGTGCCAGCAAACGGGGGCAGGGAGCAGATGGCTACACCTTC.

The chain has TRBV9 and TRBJ2-5; 8 bases match TRBD1. V shed 0 bases, J shed 3 bases, and the junction held 10 bases outside the gene matches. The CDR3 has 17 residues. CDR1 and CDR2 (germline): SGDLS, YYNGEE. The CDR3, as DNA: TGTGCCAGCAGCGTAGGGATCAGGGGGCTAGAGAAAGAGACCCAGTACTTC. Its translation is CASSVGIRGLEKETQYF.

This clone was detected a few times. The chain employs TRBV19 and TRBJ2-1; 8 bases map to TRBD1. Germline CDR1 reads LNHDA; CDR2 reads SQIVND (reference sequence). V gave up 6 bases and J gave up 7 bases; unmatched junction bases: 8. This CDR3 is 14 amino acids long. The CDR3 coding sequence is TGTGCCAGTAGAGACCTCAGGGGGCATAATGAGCAGTTCTTC. The encoded protein is CASRDLRGHNEQFF. Together with reference TRBV19 and TRBJ2-1, the CDR3 gives the full variable domain: DGGITQSPKYLFRKEGQNVTLSCEQNLNHDAMYWYRQDPGQGLRLIYYSQIVNDFQKGDIAEGYSVSREKKESFPLTVTSAQKNPTAFYLCASRDLRGHNEQFFGPGTRLTVL.

J is TRBJ1-1 and V is TRBV7-9; D may be TRBD1 (5 bases). V lost 1 base and J lost 4, with 10 bases in between. This CDR3 spans 14 amino acids. The V gene's germline CDR1 is SEHNR and CDR2 FQNEAQ (reference sequence). As DNA, the CDR3 is TGTGCCAGCAGCTTAGAAGCCGGGGCCACTGAAGCTTTCTTT. Translated: CASSLEAGATEAFF.

The table lists this clone with a few counts. V gene TRBV5-5 combines with J gene TRBJ1-5; 10 bases line up with TRBD1. After removal of 4 bases from V and 6 bases from J, the junction contained 7 bases not matched to a gene. This CDR3 contains 15 residues. Germline V gene lookup returns CDR1 SGHKS and CDR2 YYEKEE (reference sequence). CDR3 sequence: CASSRGQGLGQPQHF. In DNA, the CDR3 is TGTGCCAGCAGCCGGGGACAGGGGCTGGGTCAGCCCCAGCATTTT.

The V call is TRBV19, the J call TRBJ1-4; D remains unclear. Germline V gene data show CDR1 as LNHDA and CDR2 as SQIVND (reference sequence). This CDR3 comprises 15 residues. V lost 7 bases to trimming and J lost 0 bases, with 12 bases between them. CDR3: CASTNRLATNEKLFF. CDR3 coding DNA: TGTGCCAGTACCAACCGTCTTGCAACTAATGAAAAACTGTTTTTT.

The genes are TRBV18 and TRBJ2-3; 8 bases match TRBD1. Germline loops: CDR1 KGHSH, CDR2 LQKENI. The CDR3 has 13 amino acids. Losses at the gene ends were 3 bases for V and 9 bases for J; bases not matched to a gene: 5. The CDR3 protein is CASSPTGQGTQYF. CDR3 nucleotides: TGTGCCAGCTCACCCACAGGACAGGGAACGCAGTATTTT.

The table lists this clone with a few counts. V gene TRBV18 combines with J gene TRBJ1-1, with TRBD1 matching 8 bases. Germline CDR1 reads KGHSH; CDR2 reads LQKENI. With 4 bases clipped from V and 5 bases from J, the junction kept 3 bases outside the gene matches. The CDR3 sequence is 13 residues long. CDR3 sequence reads: CASSRTGGTEAFF. The DNA for the CDR3 is TGTGCCAGCTCACGAACAGGGGGGACTGAAGCTTTCTTT.

The chain combines TRBV5-1 with TRBJ2-3; TRBD1 matches 7 bases. The CDR3 has 14 amino acids. J lost 2 bases, V lost 5 bases, and 5 bases had no gene match. Germline lookup yields CDR1 SGHRS and CDR2 YFSETQ. Written as DNA, the CDR3 is TGCGCCAGCAGTACAGGGGAGTTCACAGATACGCAGTATTTT. Amino acid sequence: CASSTGEFTDTQYF.

CDR3 residues: CASSPPNTRDRVYF. The DNA of the CDR3 is TGTGCCAGCTCACCACCGAACACCCGGGACAGGGTTTACTTC. V usage is TRBV18 and J usage is TRBJ2-4, with 9 positions matching TRBD1. The trim removed 0 bases at V and 16 bases at J, leaving 10 bases unmatched. The CDR3 is 14 residues long. Germline V gene lookup returns CDR1 KGHSH and CDR2 LQKENI.

The chain has TRBV5-1 and TRBJ1-1, with D perhaps TRBD1 (6 bases). The germline gives CDR1 SGHRS, CDR2 YFSETQ. The V end was cut by 0 bases, the J end by 10 bases, with 13 bases between. The CDR3 has 13 amino acids. In nucleotides, the CDR3 is TGCGCCAGCAGCTTGGAGGGGGGAATTGGAGCTTTCTTT. It translates to CASSLEGGIGAFF. Together with reference TRBV5-1 and TRBJ1-1, the CDR3 gives the full variable domain: KAGVTQTPRYLIKTRGQQVTLSCSPISGHRSVSWYQQTPGQGLQFLFEYFSETQRNKGNFPGRFSGRQFSNSRSEMNVSTLELGDSALYLCASSLEGGIGAFFGQGTRLTVV.

The J gene is TRBJ2-2, the V gene TRBV7-9; D is unresolved. With 3 bases removed from V and 4 bases from J, the gap between germline ends came to 6 bases. The germline gives CDR1 SEHNR, CDR2 FQNEAQ (reference sequence). CDR3 size: 13 residues. The DNA for the CDR3 is TGTGCCAGCAGCTTCATACTCACCGGGGAGCTGTTTTTT. Its translation: CASSFILTGELFF.

This clone was observed once. CDR3 sequence (DNA): TGTGCCAGTAGTTCGACTAGCCGGGAGACCCAGTACTTC. It yields the protein CASSSTSRETQYF. The chain links TRBV19 to TRBJ2-5, with 7 positions matching TRBD2. V lost 5 bases to trimming and J lost 5 bases; unmatched junction nucleotides: 5. This CDR3 has 13 residues. Germline CDR1 LNHDA, CDR2 SQIVND (reference sequence).

The genes are TRBV6-5 and TRBJ1-5, with a weak D call TRBD1 (6 bases). CDR3 size: 14 residues. CDR1 and CDR2 from the germline V gene are MNHEY and SVGAGI. Trimming shortened V by 4 bases and J by 5 bases, and 12 bases separated the two germline ends. The CDR3 DNA sequence: TGTGCCAGCAGTTTCGGACAGACTCATCAGCCCCAGCATTTT. Its translation: CASSFGQTHQPQHF.

This clone was seen just once. This rearrangement joins TRBV7-2 to TRBJ2-5; 9 positions agree with TRBD2. With V trimmed by 6 bases and J by 1 base, 6 bases remained unmatched. The CDR3 runs 15 residues. In germline, CDR1 is SGHTA, CDR2 FQGNSA. CDR3 nucleotides: TGTGCCAGCAGAGGTAGCGGGAGCGGCCAAGAGACCCAGTACTTC. This gives the protein CASRGSGSGQETQYF.

This sequence joins TRBV27 and TRBJ2-7; D possibly corresponds to TRBD1 (5 bases). CDR1 MNHEY and CDR2 SMNVEV come from the germline V gene (reference sequence). The CDR3 is made up of 13 amino acids. Deletions cut 3 bases from V and 4 bases from J, with 10 bases between. CDR3 bases: TGTGCCAGCAGTTTTAGGGGTCGTTACGAGCAGTACTTC. This codes for CASSFRGRYEQYF.

J is TRBJ2-4 and V is TRBV2; D assignment may be TRBD1 or TRBD2 (7 bases each). V was cut by 2 bases and J by 6 bases, with 11 bases left in between. The CDR3 runs 14 residues. CDR1 is SNHLY and CDR2 is FYNNEI in the germline V gene. The CDR3 loop reads CASSEQGGTNIQYF. In DNA form, the CDR3 reads TGTGCCAGCAGTGAACAGGGGGGGACAAACATTCAGTACTTC.

The rearrangement joins TRBV5-1 to TRBJ2-3, with TRBD2 matching over 9 bases. Germline V gene sequence: CDR1 SGHRS, CDR2 YFSETQ. There are 16 residues in the CDR3. Trimming removed 4 bases from V and 3 bases from J; junction bases left unmatched: 9. As DNA, the CDR3 is TGCGCCAGCAGCCCGGGGTCTAGCGGGATGACAGATACGCAGTATTTT. Translating gives CASSPGSSGMTDTQYF.

This clone was observed a few times. CDR3 residues: CASSVRQGEGNIQYF. In DNA, the CDR3 is TGTGCCAGCAGCGTGCGGCAGGGAGAAGGGAACATTCAGTACTTC. The chain links TRBV9 to TRBJ2-4; the D gene could be TRBD1 or TRBD2 (5 bases each). The germline gives CDR1 SGDLS, CDR2 YYNGEE. Trimming removed 2 bases at V and 7 bases at J, with 16 bases between. This CDR3 contains 15 residues.